These 18 T cell receptor beta chains were all obtained from the same sample, sequenced in a study of CD8+CD57+ T cells in acquired aplastic anemia. Genomic DNA was employed as the template in profiling TCR beta VDJ and CDR3. TCRdb ran MiXCR on the reads and lists one entry per CDR3 protein. The data show 150,000 to 200,000 distinct CDR3 sequences, with 64% seen just once and about 45% held by the top ten. Material for sequencing was sorted CD4+, CD8+, or CD8+CD57+ T cells (not recorded which) from PBMCs. The receptors were sampled from a human donor with severe aplastic anemia or a healthy control (not recorded which).

This chain uses TRBV5-1 with TRBJ1-6; no clear D. This CDR3 is built from 18 residues. In germline, CDR1 is SGHRS, CDR2 YFSETQ. Between the trimmed V and J ends, which lost 0 bases and 3 bases, there was a span of 16 bases. CDR3 loop: CASSLEGRTNLYNSPLHF. CDR3 nucleotides: TGCGCCAGCAGCTTGGAGGGCAGAACGAACCTCTATAATTCACCCCTCCACTTT.

This clonotype was seen a few times. The V gene is TRBV7-2, the J gene TRBJ2-1, with TRBD1 as a possible D gene (6 bases). The CDR3 totals 15 residues. Trimming shortened V by 4 bases and J by 4 bases, and 14 bases separated the two germline ends. CDR1 and CDR2 (germline): SGHTA, FQGNSA. CDR3 loop: CASSYTGTSYNEQFF. The CDR3 DNA reads as TGTGCCAGCAGCTATACAGGGACCAGTTACAATGAGCAGTTCTTC.

This chain joins TRBV19 and TRBJ1-2; no clear D. V was clipped by 3 bases and J by 4 bases, with 12 bases between them. Germline V gene sequence: CDR1 LNHDA, CDR2 SQIVND (reference sequence). This CDR3 spans 14 amino acids. CDR3 coding DNA: TGTGCCAGTAGTATGGCTGAGGGCCCCTATGGCTACACCTTC. This gives the protein CASSMAEGPYGYTF.

J is TRBJ1-1 and V is TRBV7-9, with D possibly TRBD1 on 5 matching bases. V was clipped by 1 base and J by 4 bases, with 10 bases between them. This CDR3 has 14 residues. Germline V lookup: CDR1 SEHNR, CDR2 FQNEAQ (reference sequence). The CDR3 spells CASSLGGGSTEAFF. In nucleotides, the CDR3 is TGTGCCAGCAGCTTAGGGGGCGGAAGCACTGAAGCTTTCTTT.

The chain has TRBV9 and TRBJ2-5, with a tentative D call TRBD1 (5 bases). There are 14 residues in the CDR3. The V gene lost 0 bases and the J gene lost 1 base, with 7 bases spanning the gap. Germline values: CDR1 SGDLS, CDR2 YYNGEE. CDR3 sequence: CASSVGDSQETQYF. The CDR3 DNA follows: TGTGCCAGCAGCGTAGGAGACAGCCAAGAGACCCAGTACTTC. Together with reference TRBV9 and TRBJ2-5, the CDR3 gives the full variable domain: DSGVTQTPKHLITATGQRVTLRCSPRSGDLSVYWYQQSLDQGLQFLIQYYNGEERAKGNILERFSAQQFPDLHSELNLSSLELGDSALYFCASSVGDSQETQYFGPGTRLLVL.

The V call is TRBV24-1, the J call TRBJ2-5; 8 nucleotides align to TRBD1. The CDR3 is 17 amino acids. The germline gives CDR1 KGHDR, CDR2 SFDVKD. The ends lost 4 bases at V and 1 base at J; junction bases unmatched: 10. The CDR3 region has the DNA TGTGCCACCAGTGACGGACAGGGATTTGGGGCCCAAGAGACCCAGTACTTC. Protein product: CATSDGQGFGAQETQYF.

The V and J genes are TRBV2 and TRBJ1-2; D unresolved. Germline V lookup: CDR1 SNHLY, CDR2 FYNNEI. V was pared by 0 bases and J by 8 bases, with 10 bases between. The CDR3 is 13 amino acids. The CDR3 sequence is CASSEAPRGGYTF. Here the CDR3 DNA reads TGTGCCAGCAGTGAAGCCCCCCGGGGAGGCTACACCTTC.

This clonotype was detected many times. V and J are TRBV11-2 and TRBJ2-7; 9 positions agree with TRBD1. Losses at the gene ends were 5 bases for V and 0 bases for J; bases not matched to a gene: 14. The CDR3 contains 18 residues. Looked up from germline, CDR1 is SGHAT and CDR2 is FQNNGV. The CDR3 DNA follows: TGTGCCAGCAGCCTCCCCCCCCCGGGACAGGGTAGCTCCTACGAGCAGTACTTC. Translation: CASSLPPPGQGSSYEQYF.

Concerning this clonotype itself: Being one base from a much bigger clone, this may be a read error. The CDR3 carries no conserved terminal phenylalanine or tryptophan, so it likely arises from a read error. The chain carries TRBV7-2 and TRBJ1-2; D may be TRBD1 (6 bases). This CDR3 is built from 12 residues. CDR1 and CDR2 (germline): SGHTA, FQGNSA. V lost 8 bases, J lost 8 bases, and 15 bases lay in between. Here the CDR3 DNA reads TGTGCCAGCTCATTGGGGGGCGCGGGCTACACCCTC. Residues: CASSLGGAGYTL.

At least ten counts were recorded for this clonotype. V gene TRBV6-5 combines with J gene TRBJ1-4; 11 nucleotides align to TRBD1. In germline, CDR1 is MNHEY, CDR2 SVGAGI. V dropped 3 bases and J dropped 3; count of bases not matched to a gene: 6. This CDR3 comprises 17 residues. The CDR3, as DNA: TGTGCCAGCAGTTATGGACAGGGGGCAATTGCTAATGAAAAACTGTTTTTT. Its protein product is CASSYGQGAIANEKLFF.

The rearrangement links TRBV11-2 to TRBJ2-3, with D tentatively TRBD1 or TRBD2 (5 bases each). This CDR3 has 12 amino acids. CDR1 and CDR2 (germline): SGHAT, FQNNGV. Trimming left V 10 bases short and J 4 bases short, with 12 bases between. The CDR3 protein is CATGAFSDTQYF. The CDR3 DNA follows: TGTGCCACCGGGGCGTTTTCAGATACGCAGTATTTT. The full variable domain, its missing parts supplied by reference TRBV11-2 and TRBJ2-3, is EAGVAQSPRYKIIEKRQSVAFWCNPISGHATLYWYQQILGQGPKLLIQFQNNGVVDDSQLPKDRFSAERLKGVDSTLKIQPAKLEDSAVYLCATGAFSDTQYFGPGTRLTVL.

This clonotype was picked up many times. This chain links TRBV7-3 with TRBJ2-1; D not resolved. Germline V gene lookup returns CDR1 SGHTA and CDR2 FQGTGA. The V gene lost 5 bases and the J gene lost 3 bases, with 14 bases spanning the gap. CDR3 length: 15 amino acids. Here the CDR3 reads CASSQAGSIYNEQFF. CDR3 DNA: TGTGCCAGCAGCCAAGCCGGGTCCATCTACAATGAGCAGTTCTTC.

The rearrangement joins TRBV12-3 or TRBV12-4 to TRBJ2-7; 9 nucleotides line up with TRBD2. V shed 6 bases, J shed 6 bases, and the junction held 30 bases outside the gene matches. CDR3 length: 21 amino acids. The chain's CDR3 is CASSSGPTLTLAGPVSPEQYF. Written as DNA, the CDR3 is TGTGCCAGCAGCTCCGGACCCACACTGACCCTAGCGGGGCCCGTCTCTCCCGAGCAGTACTTC.

The J gene is TRBJ1-1, the V gene TRBV9, with D perhaps matching TRBD1 (6 bases). The V end was cut by 2 bases, the J end by 0 bases, with 17 bases between. CDR1 SGDLS and CDR2 YYNGEE come from the germline V gene. The length of the CDR3 is 17 residues. The DNA of the CDR3 is TGTGCCAGCAGCGTGTTTGGGACACCAGCCTTGAACACTGAAGCTTTCTTT. Amino acid sequence: CASSVFGTPALNTEAFF.

The J gene is TRBJ2-5, the V gene TRBV6-1; 12 bases agree with TRBD2. Germline V gene sequence: CDR1 MNHNS, CDR2 SASEGT. Trimming took 7 bases from V and 4 from J; bases not matched to a gene: 4. The CDR3 extends over 14 amino acids. The CDR3 spells CASTTTSGGETQYF. The CDR3 coding sequence is TGTGCCAGCACTACGACTAGCGGGGGAGAGACCCAGTACTTC.

This clonotype was counted many times. V is TRBV7-2 and J is TRBJ2-7; TRBD1 matches at 7 bases. The V gene end was trimmed by 3 bases and the J gene end by 0 bases; junction bases not matched to a gene: 2. Germline assignment: CDR1 SGHTA and CDR2 FQGNSA. The length of the CDR3 is 14 residues. CDR3 sequence (DNA): TGTGCCAGCAGCTTCGGGACAGCCTCCTACGAGCAGTACTTC. Encoded protein: CASSFGTASYEQYF.

V gene TRBV14 combines with J gene TRBJ2-1; 8 bases fit TRBD2. The CDR3 has 16 residues. CDR1 SGHDN and CDR2 FVKESK come from the germline V gene. Trimming cost V 5 bases and J 6 bases; bases outside gene matches: 12. The CDR3 protein is CASSLGEAGVGNEQFF. CDR3 DNA sequence: TGTGCCAGCAGCTTAGGGGAAGCGGGAGTGGGCAATGAGCAGTTCTTC. Filled out from reference TRBV14 and TRBJ2-1, the complete variable domain reads EAGVTQFPSHSVIEKGQTVTLRCDPISGHDNLYWYRRVMGKEIKFLLHFVKESKQDESGMPNNRFLAERTGGTYSTLKVQPAELEDSGVYFCASSLGEAGVGNEQFFGPGTRLTVL.

The chain has TRBV2 and TRBJ1-5; a weak D match, TRBD1 (5 bases). The V end was cut by 7 bases, the J end by 3 bases, with 10 bases between. This CDR3 contains 13 residues. Germline V gene sequence: CDR1 SNHLY, CDR2 FYNNEI. In DNA, the CDR3 is TGTGCCAGCAAATGGACAAACAATCAGCCCCAGCATTTT. Protein sequence: CASKWTNNQPQHF.